The 4 T cell receptor beta chains presented below share a single source sample, sequenced in a study of T cell responses to AZD1222 COVID-19 vaccine. Using immunoSEQ multiplex PCR, the repertoire was profiled, and TCRdb retains in-frame clones only, with some absent. The repertoire has about 120,000 clones, roughly 89% of them found once; the top ten carry 3.5% to 5%. This sample comprised peripheral blood, obtained on day 0 of AZD1222 vaccination. These receptors came from an adult in good health.

The J gene is TRBJ2-7, the V gene TRBV27; 10 bases align to TRBD2. The CDR3 is 14 residues long. From germline, CDR1 is MNHEY and CDR2 SMNVEV (reference sequence). With 7 bases clipped from V and 3 bases from J, the junction kept 6 bases outside the gene matches. DNA of the CDR3: TGTGCCAGCATTCCTAGCGGGAGAGGCTACGAGCAGTACTTC. Protein sequence: CASIPSGRGYEQYF.

This sequence joins TRBV19 and TRBJ2-7, with TRBD1 matching over 8 bases. V lost 4 bases, J lost 5 bases, and 7 bases stayed unmatched. The CDR3 is 14 amino acids. The germline CDR1 and CDR2 sequences are LNHDA and SQIVND (reference sequence). CDR3 nucleotides: TGTGCCAGTAGTACTGGACAGGGTATTGACGAGCAGTACTTC. The encoded protein is CASSTGQGIDEQYF.

As for this clone: Other DNA sequences in the sample encode the same CDR3. The rearrangement uses TRBV28 and TRBJ1-1; 8 nucleotides agree with TRBD1. CDR3 size: 14 residues. The V gene end was trimmed by 4 bases and the J gene end by 3 bases; junction bases not matched to a gene: 4. Germline V CDR1 and CDR2: MDHEN, SYDVKM. CDR3 sequence: CASSSGQGYTEAFF. The CDR3 nucleotides are TGTGCCAGCAGTTCAGGACAGGGATACACTGAAGCTTTCTTT.

Note on this clone: This specimen includes other DNA sequences encoding the same CDR3. The rearrangement uses TRBV18 and TRBJ1-5; D may be TRBD1 (5 bases). CDR1 KGHSH and CDR2 LQKENI come from the germline V gene. The CDR3 is 13 amino acids. Trimming removed 3 bases at V and 7 bases at J, with 10 bases between. CDR3 amino acids: CASSPGGDQPQHF. The CDR3 nucleotides are TGTGCCAGCTCACCCGGGGGGGACCAGCCCCAGCATTTT. The full variable domain, in which reference TRBV18 and TRBJ1-5 provide the parts outside the CDR3, is NAGVMQNPRHLVRRRGQEARLRCSPMKGHSHVYWYRQLPEEGLKFMVYLQKENIIDESGMPKERFSAEFPKEGPSILRIQQVVRGDSAAYFCASSPGGDQPQHFGDGTRLSIL.